These 5 T cell receptor beta chains originate from one sample sequenced in a study of cytomegalovirus exposure and HLA in healthy donors. Primers: 60 Vbeta forward and 13 Jbeta reverse. Using immunoSEQ multiplex PCR, the repertoire was profiled, and TCRdb retains in-frame clones only, with some absent. This sample has some 100,000 clones; under 80% occur once, and the top ten carry around 4.1%. The sequencing input was PBMCs. The source of these receptors is a middle-aged man in good health and CMV-seronegative.

The CDR3 sequence is CASTISGTGGYEKLFF. In nucleotides, the CDR3 is TGTGCCAGTACCATATCCGGGACAGGGGGTTATGAAAAACTGTTTTTT. The J gene is TRBJ1-4, the V gene TRBV19; 11 bases align to TRBD1. Losses at the gene ends were 7 bases for V and 6 bases for J; bases not matched to a gene: 10. Germline lookup yields CDR1 LNHDA and CDR2 SQIVND (reference sequence). The CDR3 loop spans 16 amino acids.

This clone was recorded only once. The chain employs TRBV2 and TRBJ1-2, with 10 positions matching TRBD1. V shed 6 bases and J 3 bases; nucleotides not matched to a gene: 1. The CDR3 loop spans 13 amino acids. Germline V gene lookup returns CDR1 SNHLY and CDR2 FYNNEI. In DNA, the CDR3 is TGTGCCAGCAGGGACAGGGGGGACTATGGCTACACCTTC. Translated: CASRDRGDYGYTF.

The rearrangement uses TRBV19 and TRBJ1-3; 9 bases align to TRBD1. Germline trimming cut 3 bases from V and 2 bases from J; bases unmatched to any gene: 2. CDR1 is LNHDA and CDR2 is SQIVND in the germline V gene (reference sequence). There are 15 residues in the CDR3. CDR3 region: CASSIYRGPGNTIYF. The CDR3 DNA is TGTGCCAGTAGTATCTACAGGGGGCCTGGAAACACCATATATTTT.

There are a few counts of this clone. The chain combines TRBV5-1 with TRBJ1-1, with 9 nucleotides matching TRBD1. Germline loops: CDR1 SGHRS, CDR2 YFSETQ. V was pared by 4 bases and J by 1 base, with 5 bases of the junction left unmatched. This CDR3 has 15 residues. CDR3 protein: CASSVRQGGNTEAFF. The CDR3 DNA sequence: TGCGCCAGCAGCGTGCGACAGGGGGGGAACACTGAAGCTTTCTTT.

J is TRBJ2-3 and V is TRBV5-1; 9 nucleotides line up with TRBD1. This CDR3 contains 14 residues. Germline V gives CDR1 SGHRS, CDR2 YFSETQ. The trim removed 5 bases at V and 5 bases at J, leaving 6 bases unmatched. This chain's CDR3 is CASSYGQGRDTQYF. The CDR3 DNA sequence: TGCGCCAGCAGTTATGGACAGGGGCGAGATACGCAGTATTTT.